This T cell receptor beta chain was observed in a study of graft-versus-host responses after intestinal transplantation. Concerning this clone: Its antigen is not known.

Here immunoSEQ multiplex PCR was the method, and the copy in TCRdb shows in-frame clones only, minus some. The table includes around 130,000 clones, more than 80% detected once. The CDR3 spans 12 residues. The V end lost 2 bases, the J end lost 9 bases, and 10 bases lay between the germline ends. CDR1 is LNHNV and CDR2 is YYDKDF in the germline V gene (reference sequence). The J gene is TRBJ1-1, the V gene TRBV15; D is unresolved. The TCR originated in a human donor who received an intestinal transplant. The sequencing here drew on unstimulated CD4+ T cells sorted from spleen or lymph node cells, taken before intestinal transplant. CDR3 sequence: CATSRPGNQAFF. DNA of the CDR3: TGTGCCACCAGCAGACCCGGGAACCAAGCTTTCTTT.